A selection of T cell receptor beta chains follows, all from one sample in a study of CD4 T cell repertoires in COVID-19. This table comes from immunoSEQ multiplex PCR, and its TCRdb copy is limited to in-frame clones, with some not included. The sample records approximately 75,000 clones, roughly four fifths being singletons. The sample was CD4+ T cells from peripheral blood, taken after recovery from COVID-19. The source is a human donor who had COVID-19. The CDR3 runs from the conserved cysteine through the conserved F or W. The D gene is left open where the match is weak. The listing skips clone size in some rows; elsewhere it reads once, few, many or a size class.

d_call	v_call	j_call	clone_size	cdr3_aa	cdr3_nt
-	TRBV6-5	TRBJ1-1	few	CASGAGMTTEAFF	TGTGCCAGTGGGGCAGGGATGACCACTGAAGCTTTCTTT
-	TRBV9	TRBJ1-2	-	CASSDSSPNYGYTF	TGTGCCAGCAGCGATAGTAGCCCTAACTATGGCTACACCTTC
TRBD1	TRBV10-2	TRBJ1-5	many	CASSAGQGEASNQPQHF	TGCGCCAGCAGTGCCGGACAGGGTGAGGCCAGCAATCAGCCCCAGCATTTT
-	TRBV2	TRBJ1-6	-	CAKQQVASPLHF	TGTGCCAAACAGCAGGTAGCCTCACCCCTCCACTTT
TRBD1	TRBV27	TRBJ1-2	-	CASSLKAGGYGYTF	TGTGCCAGCAGTTTAAAGGCAGGGGGGTATGGCTACACCTTC
-	TRBV6-5	TRBJ2-7	few	CASSYTGVSIYEQYF	TGTGCCAGCAGTTATACGGGAGTATCTATTTACGAGCAGTACTTC
TRBD1	TRBV10-3	TRBJ2-5	-	CAITKGQGETQYF	TGTGCCATCACCAAGGGACAGGGAGAGACCCAGTACTTC
-	TRBV2	TRBJ2-7	-	CASSGETSYEQYF	TGTGCCAGCAGTGGGGAGACCTCCTACGAGCAGTACTTC
-	TRBV5-6	TRBJ2-3	-	CASSFGSGSTDTQYF	TGTGCCAGCAGCTTCGGGAGCGGTAGCACAGATACGCAGTATTTT
-	TRBV3-1/TRBV3-2	TRBJ2-2	-	CASSQAWRGNTGELFF	TGTGCCAGCAGCCAAGCTTGGCGGGGGAACACCGGGGAGCTGTTTTTT
-	TRBV4-2	TRBJ2-1	once	CASSQERRALGNEQFF	TGTGCCAGCAGCCAAGAGCGGAGGGCCCTCGGCAATGAGCAGTTCTTC
-	TRBV7-2	TRBJ2-1	-	CASSLRGGSNYNEQFF	TGTGCCAGCAGCCTACGGGGCGGTAGCAATTACAATGAGCAGTTCTTC
-	TRBV19	TRBJ2-5	-	CASSMGADETQYF	TGTGCCAGTAGTATGGGGGCCGATGAGACCCAGTACTTC
-	TRBV6-5	TRBJ1-1	once	CASSYSVNTEAFF	TGTGCCAGCAGTTACTCGGTGAACACTGAAGCTTTCTTT
TRBD2	TRBV3-1/TRBV3-2	TRBJ2-5	once	CASSRSGGVETQYF	TGTGCCAGCAGCCGTAGCGGGGGGGTCGAGACCCAGTACTTC
-	TRBV28	TRBJ1-2	-	CASSYTQGSYGYTF	TGTGCCAGCAGTTACACACAGGGCTCCTATGGCTACACCTTC
TRBD2	TRBV11-3	TRBJ2-5	-	CASSLGGFGETQYF	TGTGCCAGCAGCTTGGGAGGGTTCGGGGAGACCCAGTACTTC
-	TRBV3-1/TRBV3-2	TRBJ1-4	-	CASSLKGGEKLFF	TGTGCCAGCAGCCTAAAGGGTGGCGAAAAACTGTTTTTT
-	TRBV5-1	TRBJ1-1	-	CASSLQAKNTEAFF	TGCGCCAGCAGCTTACAGGCGAAGAACACTGAAGCTTTCTTT
-	TRBV7-8	TRBJ1-2	-	CASSLERGGYTF	TGTGCCAGCAGCTTGGAGAGGGGGGGCTACACCTTC
-	TRBV5-1	TRBJ2-5	-	CASSPSGETQYF	TGCGCCAGCAGCCCGAGCGGGGAGACCCAGTACTTC
-	TRBV10-3	TRBJ1-2	-	CAIRVDSGLGTNYGYTF	TGTGCCATCCGGGTCGATTCGGGGTTGGGGACTAACTATGGCTACACCTTC
-	TRBV6-5	TRBJ2-2	-	CASSRAESTGELFF	TGTGCCAGCAGCCGGGCGGAGAGCACCGGGGAGCTGTTTTTT
-	TRBV5-8	TRBJ1-1	-	CASSLTRNTEAFF	TGTGCCAGCAGCCTGACTAGGAACACTGAAGCTTTCTTT
-	TRBV5-1	TRBJ2-1	-	CASSLQGSSSYNEQFF	TGCGCCAGCAGCTTACAGGGATCCTCCTCCTACAATGAGCAGTTCTTC
-	TRBV4-1	TRBJ2-7	-	CASSQDVVGREQYF	TGCGCCAGCAGCCAAGATGTTGTAGGGCGGGAGCAGTACTTC
-	TRBV5-1	TRBJ1-1	-	CASRDGMNTEAFF	TGCGCCAGCAGGGACGGTATGAACACTGAAGCTTTCTTT
-	TRBV12-3/TRBV12-4	TRBJ1-5	-	CASSLGIQPQHF	TGTGCCAGCAGTTTAGGAATTCAGCCCCAGCATTTT
-	TRBV3-1/TRBV3-2	TRBJ1-2	-	CASSQAGRFGYTF	TGTGCCAGCAGCCAAGCGGGACGCTTCGGCTACACCTTC
TRBD2	TRBV6-5	TRBJ2-1	-	CASSYSVDSGTEQFF	TGTGCCAGCAGTTACTCGGTCGATAGCGGGACTGAGCAGTTCTTC
-	TRBV11-2	TRBJ2-3	-	CASSLDRGDTQYF	TGTGCCAGCAGCTTAGATCGGGGGGATACGCAGTATTTT
-	TRBV7-9	TRBJ2-3	-	CASSLVVQGGSTDTQYF	TGTGCCAGCAGCTTAGTCGTTCAGGGGGGGAGCACAGATACGCAGTATTTT
-	TRBV6-5	TRBJ2-7	once	CAIMGTYEQYF	TGTGCCATCATGGGGACCTACGAGCAGTACTTC
-	TRBV6-1	TRBJ2-3	-	CASSEGDWRTDTQYF	TGTGCCAGCAGTGAAGGAGACTGGCGCACAGATACGCAGTATTTT
-	TRBV28	TRBJ2-1	-	CASRTTSSYNEQFF	TGTGCCAGCAGGACCACGAGCTCCTACAATGAGCAGTTCTTC
-	TRBV2	TRBJ2-4	-	CASSERLVAKNIQYF	TGTGCCAGCAGTGAAAGGCTAGTAGCCAAAAACATTCAGTACTTC
-	TRBV6-6	TRBJ1-3	-	CASSYSGDNGNTIYF	TGTGCCAGCAGTTACAGCGGGGATAATGGAAACACCATATATTTT
TRBD1	TRBV19	TRBJ2-1	-	CASSNRGSPYNEQFF	TGTGCCAGTAGCAACAGGGGTTCTCCCTACAATGAGCAGTTCTTC
-	TRBV28	TRBJ1-4	-	CASSLINEKLFF	TGTGCCAGCAGTTTAATTAATGAAAAACTGTTTTTT
TRBD1	TRBV19	TRBJ1-2	many	CASTPPTGGGYYGYTF	TGTGCCAGTACCCCCCCGACAGGGGGCGGGTACTATGGCTACACCTTC
-	TRBV10-2	TRBJ1-5	once	CASSTSGSNQPQHF	TGCGCCAGCAGTACCTCGGGGAGCAATCAGCCCCAGCATTTT
TRBD1	TRBV5-1	TRBJ2-2	-	CASSRDRTTGELFF	TGCGCCAGCAGCCGGGACAGGACTACCGGGGAGCTGTTTTTT
-	TRBV19	TRBJ2-3	-	CASSSQGAATDTQYF	TGTGCCAGTAGCTCCCAAGGGGCTGCCACAGATACGCAGTATTTT
-	TRBV5-5	TRBJ1-6	-	CASSLETGGSPLHF	TGTGCCAGCAGCTTGGAAACAGGCGGCTCACCCCTCCACTTT
-	TRBV7-2	TRBJ1-3	-	CASSLLTGAGNTIYF	TGTGCCAGCAGCTTATTAACGGGGGCTGGAAACACCATATATTTT
-	TRBV5-1	TRBJ1-1	-	CASKAGRTMNTEAFF	TGCGCCAGCAAGGCGGGACGGACTATGAACACTGAAGCTTTCTTT
TRBD1	TRBV30	TRBJ1-2	-	CAWSQRTGDYGYTF	TGTGCCTGGAGTCAGAGGACAGGGGATTATGGCTACACCTTC
-	TRBV11-2	TRBJ2-7	few	CASSPRFEDSYEQYF	TGTGCCAGCAGCCCACGATTCGAGGACTCCTACGAGCAGTACTTC
TRBD1	TRBV6-5	TRBJ2-1	-	CASSGGQGGYNEQFF	TGTGCCAGCAGCGGGGGACAGGGAGGTTACAATGAGCAGTTCTTC
TRBD2	TRBV4-2	TRBJ2-1	-	CASSKTGVETSGRAGNEQFF	TGTGCCAGCAGCAAGACAGGGGTGGAAACTAGCGGGAGGGCTGGTAATGAGCAGTTCTTC
-	TRBV11-1	TRBJ2-1	-	CASSLDQSSYNEQFF	TGTGCCAGCAGCTTAGACCAGAGCTCCTACAATGAGCAGTTCTTC
TRBD2	TRBV5-1	TRBJ2-7	-	CASSQDGGRGEQYF	TGCGCCAGCAGCCAGGACGGCGGGAGGGGGGAGCAGTACTTC